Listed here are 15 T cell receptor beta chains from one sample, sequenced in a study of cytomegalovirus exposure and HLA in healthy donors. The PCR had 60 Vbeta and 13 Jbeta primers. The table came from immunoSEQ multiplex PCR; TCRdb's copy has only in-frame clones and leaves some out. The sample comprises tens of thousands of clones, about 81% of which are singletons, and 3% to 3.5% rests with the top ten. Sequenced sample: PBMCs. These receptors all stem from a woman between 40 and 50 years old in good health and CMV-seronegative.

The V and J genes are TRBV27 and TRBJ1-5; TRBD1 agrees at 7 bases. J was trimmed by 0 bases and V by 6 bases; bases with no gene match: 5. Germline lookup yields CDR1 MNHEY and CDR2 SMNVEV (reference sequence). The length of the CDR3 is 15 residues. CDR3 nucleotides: TGTGCCAGCAGCCTCGACAGGGTTAGCAATCAGCCCCAGCATTTT. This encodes CASSLDRVSNQPQHF.

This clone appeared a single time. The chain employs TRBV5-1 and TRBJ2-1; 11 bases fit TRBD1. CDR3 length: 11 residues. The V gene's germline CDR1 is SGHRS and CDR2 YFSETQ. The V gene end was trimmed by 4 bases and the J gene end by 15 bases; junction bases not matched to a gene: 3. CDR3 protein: CASSRDRGMFF. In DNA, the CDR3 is TGCGCCAGCAGCCGGGACAGGGGGATGTTCTTC.

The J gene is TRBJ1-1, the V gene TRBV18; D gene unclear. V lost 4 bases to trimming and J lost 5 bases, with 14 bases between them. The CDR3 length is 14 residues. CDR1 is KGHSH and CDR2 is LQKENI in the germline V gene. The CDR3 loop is CASSLPGGGTEAFF. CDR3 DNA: TGTGCCAGCTCACTCCCGGGAGGTGGGACTGAAGCTTTCTTT.

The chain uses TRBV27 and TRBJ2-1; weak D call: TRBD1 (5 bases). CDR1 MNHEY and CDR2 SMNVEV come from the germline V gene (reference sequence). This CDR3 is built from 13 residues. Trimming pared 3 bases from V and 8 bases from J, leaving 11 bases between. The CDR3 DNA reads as TGTGCCAGCAGTTTGCAGGGTTGGCATGAGCAGTTCTTC. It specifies CASSLQGWHEQFF.

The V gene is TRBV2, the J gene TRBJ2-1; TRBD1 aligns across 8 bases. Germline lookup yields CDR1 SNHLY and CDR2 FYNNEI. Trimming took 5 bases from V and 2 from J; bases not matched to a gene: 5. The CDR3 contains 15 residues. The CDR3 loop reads CASSLDRETYNEQFF. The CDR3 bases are TGTGCCAGCAGTTTGGACAGGGAAACCTACAATGAGCAGTTCTTC. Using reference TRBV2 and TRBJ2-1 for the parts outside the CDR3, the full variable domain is EPEVTQTPSHQVTQMGQEVILRCVPISNHLYFYWYRQILGQKVEFLVSFYNNEISEKSEIFDDQFSVERPDGSNFTLKIRSTKLEDSAMYFCASSLDRETYNEQFFGPGTRLTVL.

As DNA, the CDR3 is TGTGCCAGCAGTGTGACCGGGGTCCTCTGCGAGCAGTACTTC. Residues: CASSVTGVLCEQYF. This chain links TRBV6-1 with TRBJ2-7; D may be TRBD2 (5 bases). The CDR3 runs 14 residues. Germline CDR1 MNHNS, CDR2 SASEGT. V lost 4 bases and J lost 6, with 16 bases in between.

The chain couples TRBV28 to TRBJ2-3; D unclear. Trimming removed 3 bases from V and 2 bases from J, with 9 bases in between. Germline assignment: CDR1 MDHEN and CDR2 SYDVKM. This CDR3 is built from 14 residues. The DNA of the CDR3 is TGTGCCAGCAGTTTGGGCAGTTACACAGATACGCAGTATTTT. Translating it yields CASSLGSYTDTQYF.

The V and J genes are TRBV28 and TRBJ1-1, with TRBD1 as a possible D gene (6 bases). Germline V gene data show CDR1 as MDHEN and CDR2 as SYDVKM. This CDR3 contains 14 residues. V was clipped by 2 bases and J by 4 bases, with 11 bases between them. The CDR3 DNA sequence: TGTGCCAGCAGTTTAGGGCCCAGGGGCACTGAAGCTTTCTTT. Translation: CASSLGPRGTEAFF.

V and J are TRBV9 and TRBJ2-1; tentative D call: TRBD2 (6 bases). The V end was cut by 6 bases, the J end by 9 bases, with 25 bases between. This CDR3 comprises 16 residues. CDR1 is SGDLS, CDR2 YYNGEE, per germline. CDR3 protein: CASTPWASDRSGEQFF. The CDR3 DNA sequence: TGTGCCAGCACCCCTTGGGCTAGCGATCGATCGGGTGAGCAGTTCTTC.

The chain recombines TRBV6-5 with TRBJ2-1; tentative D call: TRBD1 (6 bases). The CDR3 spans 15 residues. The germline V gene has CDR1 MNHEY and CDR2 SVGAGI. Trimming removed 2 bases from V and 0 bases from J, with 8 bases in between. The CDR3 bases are TGTGCCAGCAGTTACAGGGACATCTCCTACAATGAGCAGTTCTTC. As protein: CASSYRDISYNEQFF.

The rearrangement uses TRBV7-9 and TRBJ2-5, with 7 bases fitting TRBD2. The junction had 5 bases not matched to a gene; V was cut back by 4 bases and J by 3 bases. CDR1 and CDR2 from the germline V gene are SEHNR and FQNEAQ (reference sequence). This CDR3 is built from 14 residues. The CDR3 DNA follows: TGTGCCAGCAGCTCCAGAGGACTAGAAGAGACCCAGTACTTC. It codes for CASSSRGLEETQYF. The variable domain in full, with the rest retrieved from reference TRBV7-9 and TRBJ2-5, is DTGVSQNPRHKITKRGQNVTFRCDPISEHNRLYWYRQTLGQGPEFLTYFQNEAQLEKSRLLSDRFSAERPKGSFSTLEIQRTEQGDSAMYLCASSSRGLEETQYFGPGTRLLVL.

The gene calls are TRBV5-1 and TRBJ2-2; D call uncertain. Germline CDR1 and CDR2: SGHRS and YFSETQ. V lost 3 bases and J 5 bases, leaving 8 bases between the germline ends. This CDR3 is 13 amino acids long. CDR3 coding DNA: TGCGCCAGCAGCTGGCCAACGACCGGGGAGCTGTTTTTT. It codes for CASSWPTTGELFF. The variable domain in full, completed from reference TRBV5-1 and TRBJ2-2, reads KAGVTQTPRYLIKTRGQQVTLSCSPISGHRSVSWYQQTPGQGLQFLFEYFSETQRNKGNFPGRFSGRQFSNSRSEMNVSTLELGDSALYLCASSWPTTGELFFGEGSRLTVL.

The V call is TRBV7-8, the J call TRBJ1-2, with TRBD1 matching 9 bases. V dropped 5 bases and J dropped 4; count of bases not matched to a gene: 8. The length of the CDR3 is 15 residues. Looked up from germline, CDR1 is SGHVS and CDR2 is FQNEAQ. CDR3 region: CASSRLQGARYGYTF. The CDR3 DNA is TGTGCCAGCAGCCGCCTACAGGGGGCTCGCTATGGCTACACCTTC.

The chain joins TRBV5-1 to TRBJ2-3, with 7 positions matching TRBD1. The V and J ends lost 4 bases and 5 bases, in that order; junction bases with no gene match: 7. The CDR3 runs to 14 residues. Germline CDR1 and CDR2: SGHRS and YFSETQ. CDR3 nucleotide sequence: TGCGCCAGCAGCGTGGACAGGCAGGAAGATACGCAGTATTTT. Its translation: CASSVDRQEDTQYF.

CDR3 DNA: TGTGCCAGCAGCCAAGATCTCCAGGATGATCAGCCCCAGCATTTT. The encoded protein is CASSQDLQDDQPQHF. The gene calls are TRBV4-2 and TRBJ1-5; D gene ambiguous. This CDR3 comprises 15 residues. Between the trimmed V and J ends, which lost 0 bases and 5 bases, there was a span of 11 bases. CDR1 and CDR2 (germline): LGHNA, YNFKEQ.